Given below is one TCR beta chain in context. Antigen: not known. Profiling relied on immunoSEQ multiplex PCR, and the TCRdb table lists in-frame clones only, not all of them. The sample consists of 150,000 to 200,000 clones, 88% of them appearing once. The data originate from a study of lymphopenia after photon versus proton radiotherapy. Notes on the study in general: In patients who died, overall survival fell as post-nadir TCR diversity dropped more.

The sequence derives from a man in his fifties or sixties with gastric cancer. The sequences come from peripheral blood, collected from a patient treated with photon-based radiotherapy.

The CDR3 protein is CASSSGQGFIYYGYTF. DNA of the CDR3: TGTGCCAGCAGTTCGGGACAGGGATTCATTTACTATGGCTACACCTTC. The V and J genes are TRBV6-6 and TRBJ1-2; 9 bases agree with TRBD1. Per germline, CDR1 MNHNY and CDR2 SVGAGI (reference sequence). This CDR3 comprises 16 residues. The ends lost 4 bases at V and 3 bases at J; junction bases unmatched: 9.